Listed here are 20 T cell receptor beta chains from one sample, sequenced in a study of control samples from healthy donors and cancer patients. Measured with immunoSEQ multiplex PCR; TCRdb has only the in-frame clones, and not every one. The sample lists fewer than 200,000 clones; over 85% were seen once. The sequenced sample was blood. All receptors derive from a man aged 25-45 years in good health.

This rearrangement joins TRBV11-2 to TRBJ1-4; TRBD1 agrees at 7 bases. V was clipped by 3 bases and J by 3 bases; unmatched bases: 7. The germline V gene has CDR1 SGHAT and CDR2 FQNNGV. The CDR3 sequence is 16 residues long. The CDR3 loop reads CASSFTGDPANEKLFF. In DNA form, the CDR3 reads TGTGCCAGCAGCTTCACAGGGGATCCGGCTAATGAAAAACTGTTTTTT.

The chain couples TRBV9 to TRBJ1-6; D unresolved. The CDR3 length is 14 residues. V lost 5 bases to trimming and J lost 0 bases, with 6 bases between them. The germline V gene encodes CDR1 SGDLS and CDR2 YYNGEE. The CDR3 nucleotides read TGTGCCAGCAGGGGTAGCTCCTATAATTCACCCCTCCACTTT. Translating it yields CASRGSSYNSPLHF.

This chain joins TRBV30 and TRBJ2-2; D is unresolved. The germline V gene has CDR1 GTSNPN and CDR2 SVGIG (reference sequence). Trimming took 5 bases from V and 3 from J, leaving 7 bases between them. The CDR3 sequence is 12 residues long. CDR3 DNA sequence: TGTGCCTGGGCTAGGGACACCGGGGAGCTGTTTTTT. This gives the protein CAWARDTGELFF.

This clone was observed a single time. This chain uses TRBV6-2 or TRBV6-3 with TRBJ1-1; D gene uncertain. Per the germline V gene, CDR1 is MNHEY and CDR2 is SVGEGT. V was shortened by 4 bases and J by 4 bases, with 19 bases between the two germline ends. This CDR3 has 16 residues. CDR3 sequence: CASSWSLTRAGTEAFF. As DNA, the CDR3 is TGTGCCAGCAGTTGGTCCCTGACGCGGGCGGGCACTGAAGCTTTCTTT.

This chain joins TRBV7-8 and TRBJ2-3; D remains unclear. The CDR3 consists of 13 residues. With 1 base removed from V and 5 bases from J, the gap between germline ends came to 7 bases. Germline lookup yields CDR1 SGHVS and CDR2 FQNEAQ. The CDR3 protein is CASSLEKVDTQYF. CDR3 in DNA: TGTGCCAGCAGCTTAGAGAAGGTAGATACGCAGTATTTT.

This chain links TRBV2 with TRBJ2-6, with unresolved D. The V gene lost 5 bases and the J gene lost 11 bases, with 7 bases spanning the gap. The CDR3 runs 11 residues. From germline, CDR1 is SNHLY and CDR2 FYNNEI. The CDR3 loop reads CASSPRDVLTF. The CDR3 DNA follows: TGTGCCAGCAGTCCTCGTGACGTCCTGACTTTC.

This clone was detected ten times or more. V gene TRBV2 combines with J gene TRBJ2-2, with D possibly matching TRBD1 (6 bases). Germline V CDR1 and CDR2: SNHLY, FYNNEI. The CDR3 spans 15 residues. V lost 3 bases and J lost 5, with 13 bases in between. DNA of the CDR3: TGTGCCAGCAGTGATGAACAGGGCAGGACCGGGGAGCTGTTTTTT. It translates to CASSDEQGRTGELFF. The whole variable domain, filled in from reference TRBV2 and TRBJ2-2, reads EPEVTQTPSHQVTQMGQEVILRCVPISNHLYFYWYRQILGQKVEFLVSFYNNEISEKSEIFDDQFSVERPDGSNFTLKIRSTKLEDSAMYFCASSDEQGRTGELFFGEGSRLTVL.

Comments on this clone: Other DNA sequences in the sample encode the same CDR3. This sequence joins TRBV10-3 and TRBJ2-7; D unclear. This CDR3 has 12 residues. Germline V lookup: CDR1 ENHRY, CDR2 SYGVKD. The V and J ends lost 3 bases and 2 bases respectively, with 5 bases between them. As DNA, the CDR3 is TGTGCCATCAGTGAAACTACCTACGAGCAGTACTTC. Its protein is CAISETTYEQYF.

This clone is a singleton in its sample. V gene TRBV5-4 combines with J gene TRBJ2-1; D possibly corresponds to TRBD2 (6 bases). V shed 1 base and J shed 9 bases, with 8 bases lying between them. CDR1 SGHNT and CDR2 YYREEE come from the germline V gene (reference sequence). The CDR3 runs to 12 residues. The CDR3 protein is CASSLPGVEQFF. The DNA for the CDR3 is TGTGCCAGCAGCTTGCCGGGGGTTGAGCAGTTCTTC.

In DNA form, the CDR3 reads TGTGCCTGGAGTGTACGGGGCCTTGGGGCCAACGTCCTGACTTTC. Its protein product is CAWSVRGLGANVLTF. V and J are TRBV30 and TRBJ2-6; tentatively, D is TRBD1 or TRBD2 (5 bases each). V was pared by 0 bases and J by 3 bases, with 9 bases between. Germline V lookup: CDR1 GTSNPN, CDR2 SVGIG (reference sequence). There are 15 residues in the CDR3.

The rearrangement uses TRBV18 and TRBJ2-1, with 9 bases matching TRBD2. The length of the CDR3 is 15 residues. Looked up from germline, CDR1 is KGHSH and CDR2 is LQKENI. J was trimmed by 6 bases and V by 3 bases; bases with no gene match: 6. CDR3 sequence: CASSPSGSWGNEQFF. CDR3 nucleotides: TGTGCCAGCTCACCTAGCGGGAGCTGGGGCAATGAGCAGTTCTTC.

The chain joins TRBV19 to TRBJ1-2, with a tentative D call TRBD1 (5 bases). Germline CDR1 and CDR2: LNHDA and SQIVND (reference sequence). This CDR3 spans 11 amino acids. V was clipped by 4 bases and J by 7 bases, with 7 bases between them. DNA for the CDR3: TGTGCCAGTAGTAGTAGGGGTGGCTACACCTTC. Translated, it gives CASSSRGGYTF.

The chain employs TRBV28 and TRBJ2-2, with 14 bases lining up with TRBD2. V gave up 6 bases and J gave up 2 bases; unmatched junction bases: 8. Per the germline V gene, CDR1 is MDHEN and CDR2 is SYDVKM. The CDR3 is 18 amino acids. CDR3 loop: CASSSPGLAGENTGELFF. The CDR3 DNA is TGTGCCAGCAGCTCTCCGGGACTAGCGGGAGAAAACACCGGGGAGCTGTTTTTT.

The genes are TRBV5-1 and TRBJ1-3; D call uncertain. The V end was cut by 2 bases, the J end by 0 bases, with 6 bases between. The CDR3 totals 14 residues. CDR1 and CDR2 from the germline V gene are SGHRS and YFSETQ. The CDR3: CASSLHVSGNTIYF. As DNA, the CDR3 is TGCGCCAGCAGCTTACACGTCTCTGGAAACACCATATATTTT.

The chain has TRBV3-1 (or the pseudogene TRBV3-2) and TRBJ2-5; 10 bases are a match to TRBD1. In germline, CDR1 is LGHDT, CDR2 YNNKEL (reference sequence). V was pared by 6 bases and J by 5 bases, with 12 bases of the junction left unmatched. There are 16 residues in the CDR3. This CDR3 reads CASSPTGQGRGETQYF. The DNA of the CDR3 is TGTGCCAGCAGTCCAACGGGACAGGGGCGGGGGGAGACCCAGTACTTC.

The CDR3 DNA is TGTGCCAGTTGGGTAAATCAGGGGCGCGGAACTGAAGCTTTCTTT. Translation gives CASWVNQGRGTEAFF. This chain connects TRBV19 to TRBJ1-1, with D maybe TRBD1 (6 bases). This CDR3 has 15 amino acids. With 8 bases removed from V and 5 bases from J, the gap between germline ends came to 21 bases. Germline V gives CDR1 LNHDA, CDR2 SQIVND (reference sequence).

This clone occurred a few times. This chain links TRBV30 with TRBJ2-4; D not certain. Trimming took off 3 bases at V and 9 bases at J, with 15 bases between the two ends. The CDR3 consists of 13 residues. Germline CDR1 is GTSNPN and CDR2 is SVGIG (reference sequence). CDR3 in amino acids: CAWRGSGSGIQYF. The CDR3 nucleotides are TGTGCCTGGAGGGGGTCAGGTTCTGGCATTCAGTACTTC.

The chain links TRBV24-1 to TRBJ1-1; D may be TRBD1 (6 bases). Germline CDR1 and CDR2: KGHDR and SFDVKD. The CDR3 covers 13 residues. V lost 4 bases and J 6 bases, leaving 11 bases between the germline ends. This CDR3 reads CATSERGRAEAFF. The CDR3 DNA reads as TGTGCCACCAGTGAGAGGGGGAGGGCTGAAGCTTTCTTT.

The genes are TRBV28 and TRBJ1-2, with D unclear. Germline V gene lookup returns CDR1 MDHEN and CDR2 SYDVKM. With 5 bases removed from V and 4 bases from J, the gap between germline ends came to 14 bases. The CDR3 loop spans 14 amino acids. In nucleotides, the CDR3 is TGTGCCAGCAGTCCCATGTTTCTAACCTATGGCTACACCTTC. Its protein is CASSPMFLTYGYTF.

The chain recombines TRBV7-2 with TRBJ1-1, with 9 bases identical to TRBD1. V lost 6 bases to trimming and J lost 2 bases; unmatched junction nucleotides: 10. This CDR3 has 16 residues. Germline lookup yields CDR1 SGHTA and CDR2 FQGNSA. CDR3 in DNA: TGTGCCAGCAGTCATATGGACAGGGGCGTTAACACTGAAGCTTTCTTT. It codes for CASSHMDRGVNTEAFF.